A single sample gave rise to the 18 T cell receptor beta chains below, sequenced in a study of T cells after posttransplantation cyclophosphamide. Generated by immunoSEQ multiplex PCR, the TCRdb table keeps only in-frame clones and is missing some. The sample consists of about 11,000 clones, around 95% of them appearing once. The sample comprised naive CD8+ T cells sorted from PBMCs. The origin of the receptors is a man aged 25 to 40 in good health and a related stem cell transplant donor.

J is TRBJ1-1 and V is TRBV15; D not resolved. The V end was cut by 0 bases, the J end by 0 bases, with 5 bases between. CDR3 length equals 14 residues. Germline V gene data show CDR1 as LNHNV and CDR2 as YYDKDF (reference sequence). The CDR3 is CATSRERVNTEAFF. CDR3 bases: TGTGCCACCAGCAGAGAGAGGGTGAACACTGAAGCTTTCTTT.

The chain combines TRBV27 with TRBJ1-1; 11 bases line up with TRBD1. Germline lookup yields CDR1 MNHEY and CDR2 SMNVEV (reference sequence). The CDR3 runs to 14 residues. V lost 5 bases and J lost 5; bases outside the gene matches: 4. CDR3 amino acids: CASSPDRGLTEAFF. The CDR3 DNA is TGTGCCAGCAGTCCGGACAGGGGGCTGACTGAAGCTTTCTTT.

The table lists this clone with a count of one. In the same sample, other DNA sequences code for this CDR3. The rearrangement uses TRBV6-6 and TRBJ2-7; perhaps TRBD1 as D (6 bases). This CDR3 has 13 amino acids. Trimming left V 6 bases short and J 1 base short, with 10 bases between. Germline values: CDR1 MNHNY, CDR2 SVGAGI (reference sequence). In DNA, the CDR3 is TGTGCCAGCAGCCTACAGGGATCCTACGAGCAGTACTTC. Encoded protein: CASSLQGSYEQYF.

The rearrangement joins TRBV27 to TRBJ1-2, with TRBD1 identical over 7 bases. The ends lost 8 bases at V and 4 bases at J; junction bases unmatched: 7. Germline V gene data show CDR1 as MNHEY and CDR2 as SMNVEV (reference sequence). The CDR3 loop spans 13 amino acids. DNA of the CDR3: TGTGCCAGCGGGGACAGCTTAAGCTATGGCTACACCTTC. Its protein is CASGDSLSYGYTF.

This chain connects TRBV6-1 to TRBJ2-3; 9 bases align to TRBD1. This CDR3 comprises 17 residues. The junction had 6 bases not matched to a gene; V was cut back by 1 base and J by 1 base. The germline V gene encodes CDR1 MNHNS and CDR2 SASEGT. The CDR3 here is CASSEGDGDRGTDTQYF. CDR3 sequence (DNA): TGTGCCAGCAGTGAAGGGGATGGGGACAGGGGCACAGATACGCAGTATTTT.

For the CDR3, the DNA is TGTGCCAGCACCTCCGGGACAGGTTCTTACGAGCAGTACTTC. It yields the protein CASTSGTGSYEQYF. The rearrangement links TRBV2 to TRBJ2-7; the match to TRBD1 covers 8 bases. This CDR3 contains 14 residues. Germline V gene lookup returns CDR1 SNHLY and CDR2 FYNNEI. V lost 7 bases, J lost 4 bases, and 9 bases stayed unmatched.

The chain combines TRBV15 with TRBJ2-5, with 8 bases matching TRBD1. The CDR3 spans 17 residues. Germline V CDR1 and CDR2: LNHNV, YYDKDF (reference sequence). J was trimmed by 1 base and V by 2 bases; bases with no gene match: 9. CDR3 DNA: TGTGCCACCAGCAGACTACAAACAGGGGGAATCCAAGAGACCCAGTACTTC. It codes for CATSRLQTGGIQETQYF.

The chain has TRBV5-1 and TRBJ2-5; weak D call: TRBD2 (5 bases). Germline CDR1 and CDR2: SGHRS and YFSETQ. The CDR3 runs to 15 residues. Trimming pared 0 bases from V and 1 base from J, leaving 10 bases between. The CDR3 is CASSLVGEFQETQYF. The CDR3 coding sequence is TGCGCCAGCAGCTTGGTCGGGGAATTCCAAGAGACCCAGTACTTC.

The CDR3 bases are TGTGCCAGCAGTCCAAACAGTAGAGCTAACTATGGCTACACCTTC. Translation: CASSPNSRANYGYTF. The chain couples TRBV27 to TRBJ1-2; no firm D call. Per the germline V gene, CDR1 is MNHEY and CDR2 is SMNVEV (reference sequence). V lost 5 bases to trimming and J lost 0 bases, with 13 bases between them. The CDR3 length is 15 residues.

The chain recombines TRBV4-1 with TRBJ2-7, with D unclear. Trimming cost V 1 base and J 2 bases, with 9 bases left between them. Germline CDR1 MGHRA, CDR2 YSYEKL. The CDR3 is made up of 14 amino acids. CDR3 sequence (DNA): TGCGCCAGCAGCCAAGTGGGCCAGACCTACGAGCAGTACTTC. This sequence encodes CASSQVGQTYEQYF.

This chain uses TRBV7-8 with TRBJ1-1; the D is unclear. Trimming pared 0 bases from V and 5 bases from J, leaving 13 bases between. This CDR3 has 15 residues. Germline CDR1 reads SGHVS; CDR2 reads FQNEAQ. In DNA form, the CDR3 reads TGTGCCAGCAGCTTAGCCTTGGACGGGAGGACTGAAGCTTTCTTT. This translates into CASSLALDGRTEAFF.

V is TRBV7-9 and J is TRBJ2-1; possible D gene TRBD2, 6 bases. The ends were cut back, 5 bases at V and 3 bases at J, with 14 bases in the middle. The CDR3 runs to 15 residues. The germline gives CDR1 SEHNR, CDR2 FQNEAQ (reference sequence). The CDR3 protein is CASSPGTGNYNEQFF. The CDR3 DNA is TGTGCCAGCAGCCCCGGGACTGGAAACTACAATGAGCAGTTCTTC.

The CDR3 is CASSQEAGLAGSLFF. The CDR3 DNA follows: TGCGCCAGCAGCCAAGAAGCTGGACTAGCGGGGAGTCTGTTCTTC. The chain has TRBV4-1 and TRBJ2-1, with 12 bases that match TRBD2. V gave up 0 bases and J gave up 15 bases; unmatched junction bases: 9. Germline CDR1 MGHRA, CDR2 YSYEKL. CDR3 length: 15 residues.

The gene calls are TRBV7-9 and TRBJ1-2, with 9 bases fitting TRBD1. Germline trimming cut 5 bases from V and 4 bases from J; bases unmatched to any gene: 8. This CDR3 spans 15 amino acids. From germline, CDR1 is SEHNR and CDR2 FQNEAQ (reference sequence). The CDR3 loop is CASSTGTGGSYGYTF. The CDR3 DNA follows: TGTGCCAGCAGCACCGGAACAGGGGGCAGCTATGGCTACACCTTC.

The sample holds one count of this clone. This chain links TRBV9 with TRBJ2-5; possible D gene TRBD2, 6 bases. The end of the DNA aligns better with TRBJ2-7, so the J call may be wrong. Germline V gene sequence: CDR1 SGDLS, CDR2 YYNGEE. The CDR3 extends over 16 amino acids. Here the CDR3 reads CASSLRGGSGPDEQYF. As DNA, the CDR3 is TGTGCCAGCAGCCTACGAGGAGGGAGCGGACCTGACGAGCAGTACTTC.

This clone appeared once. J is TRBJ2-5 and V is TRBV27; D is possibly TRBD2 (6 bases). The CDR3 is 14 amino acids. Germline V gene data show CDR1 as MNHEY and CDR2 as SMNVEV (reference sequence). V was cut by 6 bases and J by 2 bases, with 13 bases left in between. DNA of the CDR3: TGTGCCAGCAGCCCCGGGACTTCGCAAGAGACCCAGTACTTC. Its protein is CASSPGTSQETQYF.

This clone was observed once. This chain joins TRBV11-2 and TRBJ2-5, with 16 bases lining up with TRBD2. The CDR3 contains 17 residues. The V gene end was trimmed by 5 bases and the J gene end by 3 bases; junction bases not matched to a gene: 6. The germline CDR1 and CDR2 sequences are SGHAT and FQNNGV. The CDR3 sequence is CASSQGLAGGFKETQYF. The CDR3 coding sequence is TGTGCCAGCAGCCAGGGACTAGCGGGGGGGTTTAAAGAGACCCAGTACTTC.

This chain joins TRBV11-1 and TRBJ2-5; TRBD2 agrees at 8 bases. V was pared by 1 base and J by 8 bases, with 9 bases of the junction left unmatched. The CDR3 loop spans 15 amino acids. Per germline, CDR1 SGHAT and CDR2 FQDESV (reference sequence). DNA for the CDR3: TGTGCCAGCAGCTTAGGCCAAAGCGGGGGAACCACCCAGTACTTC. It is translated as CASSLGQSGGTTQYF.